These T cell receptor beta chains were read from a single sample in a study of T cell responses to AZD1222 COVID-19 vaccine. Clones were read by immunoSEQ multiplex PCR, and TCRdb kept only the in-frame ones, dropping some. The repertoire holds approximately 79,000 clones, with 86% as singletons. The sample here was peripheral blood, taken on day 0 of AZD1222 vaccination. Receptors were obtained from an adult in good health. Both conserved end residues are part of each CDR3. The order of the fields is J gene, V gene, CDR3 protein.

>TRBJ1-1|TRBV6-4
CASSEGGVVKTEAFF
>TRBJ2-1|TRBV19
CASKVALSYNEQFF
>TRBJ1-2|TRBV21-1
CASSIWVNYGYTF
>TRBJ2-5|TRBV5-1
CASSGRLAGGVETQYF
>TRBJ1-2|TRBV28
CASSLGKSPYGYTF
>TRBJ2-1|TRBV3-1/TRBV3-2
CASSQEAYSRVEQFF
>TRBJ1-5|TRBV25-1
CASSQGAGNQPQHF
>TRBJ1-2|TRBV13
CASSPGQGGGYGYTF
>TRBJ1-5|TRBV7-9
CASSPGTDSNQPQHF
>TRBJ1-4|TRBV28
CASLWEEKLFF
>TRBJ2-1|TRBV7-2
CATRGGGRYNEQFF
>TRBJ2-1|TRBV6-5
CASGGGWDEQFF
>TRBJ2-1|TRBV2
CASSWGQGSYNEQFF
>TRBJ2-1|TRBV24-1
CATSGTSGAQFF
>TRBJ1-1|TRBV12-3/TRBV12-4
CASSTQPGTEAFF
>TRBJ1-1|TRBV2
CASSEEGMGAEAFF
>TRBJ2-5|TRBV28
CASREDRETQYF
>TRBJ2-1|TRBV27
CASTPLAGAHNEQFF
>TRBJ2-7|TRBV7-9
CASSFSGPSSYEQYF
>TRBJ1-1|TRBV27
CASSPPGQYEAFF
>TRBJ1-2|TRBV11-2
CASTMFGANYGYTF
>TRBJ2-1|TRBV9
CASSPPRRTGGSYNEQFF
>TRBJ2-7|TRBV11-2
CASSPIALEQYF
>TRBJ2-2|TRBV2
CASSEIAVNTGELFF
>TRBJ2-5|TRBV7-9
CASSPKTRLGETQYF
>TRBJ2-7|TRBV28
CASSFTGMTGGYEQYF
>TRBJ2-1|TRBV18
CASSPSQLAGGENEQFF
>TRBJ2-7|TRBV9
CASSGPGTGVKQYF
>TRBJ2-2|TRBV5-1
CASSFDGDTGELFF
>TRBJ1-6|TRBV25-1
CASSESGVSYNSPLHF
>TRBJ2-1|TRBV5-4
CASSLGSVARHSEQFF
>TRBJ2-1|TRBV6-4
CASSDLGGRALNEQFF
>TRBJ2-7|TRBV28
CASSGRDISYEQYF
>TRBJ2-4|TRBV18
CASSPLTGTGAKNIQYF
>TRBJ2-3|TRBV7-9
CASSLADFTDTQYF
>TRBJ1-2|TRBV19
CASPLGRRPNYGYTF
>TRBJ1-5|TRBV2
CASSVAHYQPQHF
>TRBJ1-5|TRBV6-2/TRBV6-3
CASSYAGLSSNQPQHF
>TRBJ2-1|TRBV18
CASSPPSSYNEQFF
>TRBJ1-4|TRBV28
CASRQQGSFGKLFF
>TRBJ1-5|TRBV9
CASSPRGDNNQPQHF
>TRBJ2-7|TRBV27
CASRGDSFSGEQYF
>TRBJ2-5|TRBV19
CASSISGNQETQYF
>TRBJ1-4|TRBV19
CASSPPPPTDGSEKLFF
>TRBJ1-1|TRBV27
CASSLTGRLTEAFF
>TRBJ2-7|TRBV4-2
CASSQENPSLAYEQYF
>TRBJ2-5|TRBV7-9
CASSSYLEETQYF
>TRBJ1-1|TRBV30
CAWSQGQNTEAFF
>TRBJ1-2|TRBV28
CASSPPTGGVPGYTF
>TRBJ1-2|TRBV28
CASFGLMKTYGYTF
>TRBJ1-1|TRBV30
CAWRRTGNTEAFF
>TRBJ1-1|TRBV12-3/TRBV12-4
CASSSGRTEAFF
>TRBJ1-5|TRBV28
CASTNQPGAHSNQPQHF
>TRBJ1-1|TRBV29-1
CSVGRNTEAFF
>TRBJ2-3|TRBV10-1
CASSQRSGIGTDTQYF
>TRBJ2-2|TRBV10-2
CASWDRVNGELFF
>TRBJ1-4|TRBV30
CAWSVGQQGDDLGLDEKLFF
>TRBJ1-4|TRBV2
CASSTGFEKLFF
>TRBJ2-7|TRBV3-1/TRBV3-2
CASSQGTVFEQYF
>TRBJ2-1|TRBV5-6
CASSLGDRGLQGYNEQFF